The source of this TCR beta chain is a study of post-analysis software for immune sequencing data. Across the study: The study covered relapsing-remitting, secondary progressive and progressive-relapsing courses of multiple sclerosis. Study conclusions and caveats: TRBV5-6, TRBV5-1 and TRBV20-1 were among roughly 5 TRBV segments more frequent in patients than controls.

TCR beta cDNA libraries had unique molecular identifiers. TCRdb independently ran MiXCR on the PCR reads; one entry per CDR3 protein. The table includes approximately 150,000 distinct CDR3 sequences, roughly 30% detected once. In germline, CDR1 is SNHLY, CDR2 FYNNEI. Trimming took 7 bases from V and 3 from J, leaving 19 bases between them. The CDR3 contains 15 residues. As to this clonotype: Its antigen is as yet unknown.

The sequence derives from a girl aged 5-17 years with multiple sclerosis. Sequenced sample: blood. The J gene is TRBJ2-7, the V gene TRBV2; D is perhaps TRBD1 (6 bases). The CDR3 DNA sequence: TGTGCCAGCAAGTCGGATGGACAGAGGAGCTACGAGCAGTACTTC. Amino acid sequence: CASKSDGQRSYEQYF.